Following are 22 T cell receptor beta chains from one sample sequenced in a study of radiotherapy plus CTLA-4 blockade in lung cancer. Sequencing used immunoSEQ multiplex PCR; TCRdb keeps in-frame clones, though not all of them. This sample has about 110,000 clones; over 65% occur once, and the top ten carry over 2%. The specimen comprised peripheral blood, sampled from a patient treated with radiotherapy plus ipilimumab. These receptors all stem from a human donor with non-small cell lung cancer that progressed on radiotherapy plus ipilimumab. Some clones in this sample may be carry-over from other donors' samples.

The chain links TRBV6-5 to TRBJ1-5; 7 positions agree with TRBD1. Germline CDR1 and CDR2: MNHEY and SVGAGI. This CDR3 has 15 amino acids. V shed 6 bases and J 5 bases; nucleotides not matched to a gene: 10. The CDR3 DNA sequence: TGTGCCAGCAGCCAGGGGGGGCGTTGGGATCAGCCCCAGCATTTT. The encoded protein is CASSQGGRWDQPQHF.

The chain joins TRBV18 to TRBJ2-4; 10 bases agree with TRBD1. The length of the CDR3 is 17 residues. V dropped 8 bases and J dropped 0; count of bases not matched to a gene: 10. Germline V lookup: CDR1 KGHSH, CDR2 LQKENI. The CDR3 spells CASRRTGGPLAKNIQYF. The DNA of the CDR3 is TGTGCCAGCCGGAGGACAGGGGGTCCCCTAGCCAAAAACATTCAGTACTTC. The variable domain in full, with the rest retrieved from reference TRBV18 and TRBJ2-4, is NAGVMQNPRHLVRRRGQEARLRCSPMKGHSHVYWYRQLPEEGLKFMVYLQKENIIDESGMPKERFSAEFPKEGPSILRIQQVVRGDSAAYFCASRRTGGPLAKNIQYFGAGTRLSVL.

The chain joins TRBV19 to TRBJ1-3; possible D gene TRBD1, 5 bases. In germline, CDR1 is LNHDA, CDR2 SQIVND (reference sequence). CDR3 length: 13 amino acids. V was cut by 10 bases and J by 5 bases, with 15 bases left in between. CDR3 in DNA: TGTGCCATGCGGGACGCCGGGCGAAACACCATATATTTT. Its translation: CAMRDAGRNTIYF.

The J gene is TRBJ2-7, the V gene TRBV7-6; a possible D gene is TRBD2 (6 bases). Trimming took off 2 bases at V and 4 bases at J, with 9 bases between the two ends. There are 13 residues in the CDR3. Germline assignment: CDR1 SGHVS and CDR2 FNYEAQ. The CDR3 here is CASSLPGGYEQYF. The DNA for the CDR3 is TGTGCCAGCAGCTTACCAGGAGGGTACGAGCAGTACTTC.

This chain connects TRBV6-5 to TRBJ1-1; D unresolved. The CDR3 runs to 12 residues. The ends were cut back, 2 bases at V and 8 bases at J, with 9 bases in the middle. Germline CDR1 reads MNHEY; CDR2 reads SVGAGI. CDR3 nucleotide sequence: TGTGCCAGCAGTTACGGCCATAACGAAGCTTTCTTT. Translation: CASSYGHNEAFF.

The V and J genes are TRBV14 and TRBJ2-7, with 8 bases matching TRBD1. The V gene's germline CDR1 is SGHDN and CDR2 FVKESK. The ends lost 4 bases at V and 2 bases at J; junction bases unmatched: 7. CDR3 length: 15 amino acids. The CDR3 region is CASSRAGTGTYEQYF. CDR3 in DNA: TGTGCCAGCAGCCGCGCCGGGACAGGTACCTACGAGCAGTACTTC.

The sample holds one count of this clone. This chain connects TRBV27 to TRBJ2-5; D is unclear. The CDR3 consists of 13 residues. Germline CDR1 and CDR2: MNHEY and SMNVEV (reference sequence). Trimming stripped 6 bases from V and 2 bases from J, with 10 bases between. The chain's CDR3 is CASRSPSQETQYF. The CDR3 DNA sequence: TGTGCCAGCAGATCACCCTCTCAAGAGACCCAGTACTTC.

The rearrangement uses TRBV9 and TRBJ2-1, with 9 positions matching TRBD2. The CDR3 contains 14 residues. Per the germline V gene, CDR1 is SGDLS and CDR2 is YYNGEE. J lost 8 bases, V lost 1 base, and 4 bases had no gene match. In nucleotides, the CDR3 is TGTGCCAGCAGCGTACTAGCGGGGCCCTATGAGCAGTTCTTC. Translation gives CASSVLAGPYEQFF.

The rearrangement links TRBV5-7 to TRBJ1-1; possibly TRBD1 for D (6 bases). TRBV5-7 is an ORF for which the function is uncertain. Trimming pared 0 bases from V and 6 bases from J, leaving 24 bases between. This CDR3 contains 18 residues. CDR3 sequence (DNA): TGTGCCAGCAGCTTGGATCCCTACAGGCAGGGGATCGTCCCTGAAGCTTTCTTT. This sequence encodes CASSLDPYRQGIVPEAFF.

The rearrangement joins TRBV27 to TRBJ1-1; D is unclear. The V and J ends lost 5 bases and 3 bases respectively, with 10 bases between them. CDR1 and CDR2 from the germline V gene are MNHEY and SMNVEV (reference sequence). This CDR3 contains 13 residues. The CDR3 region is CASSPESDTEAFF. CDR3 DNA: TGTGCCAGCAGTCCAGAGAGTGACACTGAAGCTTTCTTT.

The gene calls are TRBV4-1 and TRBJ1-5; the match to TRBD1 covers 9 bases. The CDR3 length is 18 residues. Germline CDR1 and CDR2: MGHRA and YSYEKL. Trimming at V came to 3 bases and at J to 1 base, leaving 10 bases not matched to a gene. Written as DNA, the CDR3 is TGCGCCAGCAGCCAGGGGCCGGGACAGGGCAACAGCAATCAGCCCCAGCATTTT. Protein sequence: CASSQGPGQGNSNQPQHF.

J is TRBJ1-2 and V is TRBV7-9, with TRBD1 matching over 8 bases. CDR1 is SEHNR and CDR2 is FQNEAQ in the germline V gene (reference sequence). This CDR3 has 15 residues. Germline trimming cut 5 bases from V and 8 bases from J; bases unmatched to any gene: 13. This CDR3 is CASSVLTGAGEGYTF. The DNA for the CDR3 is TGTGCCAGCAGCGTATTGACAGGGGCAGGAGAAGGCTACACCTTC.

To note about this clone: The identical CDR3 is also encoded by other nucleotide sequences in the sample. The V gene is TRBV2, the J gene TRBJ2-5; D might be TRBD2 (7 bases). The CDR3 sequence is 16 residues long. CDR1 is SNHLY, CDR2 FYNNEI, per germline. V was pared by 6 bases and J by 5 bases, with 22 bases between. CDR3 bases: TGTGCCAGCAGGGGAAGGGACACCCCCGGGAGGGAGACCCAGTACTTC. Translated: CASRGRDTPGRETQYF.

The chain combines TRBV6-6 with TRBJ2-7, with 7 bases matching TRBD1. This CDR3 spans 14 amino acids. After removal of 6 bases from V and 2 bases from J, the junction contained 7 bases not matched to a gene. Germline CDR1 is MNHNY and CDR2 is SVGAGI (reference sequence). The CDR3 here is CASRARQGTYEQYF. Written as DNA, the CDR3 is TGTGCCAGCAGAGCACGACAGGGTACCTACGAGCAGTACTTC.

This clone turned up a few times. CDR3 loop: CASSRATTGRGEQFF. The DNA of the CDR3 is TGCGCCAGCAGCCGAGCCACAACGGGACGGGGTGAGCAGTTCTTC. The chain combines TRBV4-3 with TRBJ2-1; possibly TRBD1 or TRBD2 for D (5 bases each). Trimming took 4 bases from V and 9 from J, leaving 19 bases between them. The germline V gene has CDR1 LGHNA and CDR2 YSLEER. This CDR3 region has 15 residues.

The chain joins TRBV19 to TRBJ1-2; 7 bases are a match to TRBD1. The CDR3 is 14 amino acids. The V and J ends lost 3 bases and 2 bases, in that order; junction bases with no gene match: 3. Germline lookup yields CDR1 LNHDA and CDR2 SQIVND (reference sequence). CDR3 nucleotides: TGTGCCAGTAGTATTGGGACAGACAACTATGGCTACACCTTC. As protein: CASSIGTDNYGYTF.

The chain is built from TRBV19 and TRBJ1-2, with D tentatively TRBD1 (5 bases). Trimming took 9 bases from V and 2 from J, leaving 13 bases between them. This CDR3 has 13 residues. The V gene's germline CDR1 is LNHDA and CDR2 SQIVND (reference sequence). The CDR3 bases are TGTGCCAGCACACCCTCAGGGAACTATGGCTACACCTTC. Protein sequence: CASTPSGNYGYTF.

CDR3 in amino acids: CASSLGQENTEAFF. CDR3 in DNA: TGTGCCAGCAGCTTGGGACAGGAGAACACTGAAGCTTTCTTT. This chain links TRBV5-4 with TRBJ1-1; D is perhaps TRBD1 (6 bases). This CDR3 contains 14 residues. Per the germline V gene, CDR1 is SGHNT and CDR2 is YYREEE (reference sequence). V dropped 0 bases and J dropped 1 base, with 7 bases sitting between them.

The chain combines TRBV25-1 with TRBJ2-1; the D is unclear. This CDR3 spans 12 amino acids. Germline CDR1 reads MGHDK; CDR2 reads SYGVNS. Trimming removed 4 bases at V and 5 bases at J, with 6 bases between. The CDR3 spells CASSARNNEQFF. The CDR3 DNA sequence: TGTGCCAGCAGTGCTAGGAACAATGAGCAGTTCTTC. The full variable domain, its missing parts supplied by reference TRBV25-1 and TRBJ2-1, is EADIYQTPRYLVIGTGKKITLECSQTMGHDKMYWYQQDPGMELHLIHYSYGVNSTEKGDLSSESTVSRIRTEHFPLTLESARPSHTSQYLCASSARNNEQFFGPGTRLTVL.

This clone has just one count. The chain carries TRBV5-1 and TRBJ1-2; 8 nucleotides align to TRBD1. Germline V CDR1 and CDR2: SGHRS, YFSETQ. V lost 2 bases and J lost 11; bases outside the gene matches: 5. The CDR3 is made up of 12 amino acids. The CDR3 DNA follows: TGCGCCAGCAGCTTAACCCGGGACAGGTACACCTTC. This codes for CASSLTRDRYTF. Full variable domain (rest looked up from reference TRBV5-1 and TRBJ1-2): KAGVTQTPRYLIKTRGQQVTLSCSPISGHRSVSWYQQTPGQGLQFLFEYFSETQRNKGNFPGRFSGRQFSNSRSEMNVSTLELGDSALYLCASSLTRDRYTFGSGTRLTVV.

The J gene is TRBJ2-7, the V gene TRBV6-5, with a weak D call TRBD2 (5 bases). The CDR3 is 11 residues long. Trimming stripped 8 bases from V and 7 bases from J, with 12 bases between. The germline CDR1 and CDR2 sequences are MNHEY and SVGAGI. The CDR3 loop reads CASERTGEQYF. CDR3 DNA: TGTGCCAGCGAGCGGACGGGAGAGCAGTACTTC.

The CDR3 DNA reads as TGTGCCAGCAGCGCTACAGGGACGACTGAAGCTTTCTTT. Amino acid sequence: CASSATGTTEAFF. The rearrangement joins TRBV9 to TRBJ1-1, with a tentative D call TRBD1 (6 bases). Per germline, CDR1 SGDLS and CDR2 YYNGEE. There are 13 residues in the CDR3. Trimming removed 3 bases from V and 5 bases from J, with 11 bases in between.